This T cell receptor beta chain emerged from a study of cytomegalovirus exposure and HLA in healthy donors. Whole-study findings and limits: Data from an earlier analysis indicated that most TCR beta V segments were productive either about 87% or about 30% of the time. Reportedly, HLA-A and HLA-B alleles of most subjects were accurately predicted from TCR beta.

With 60 Vbeta and 13 Jbeta primers, the PCR was carried out. Profiling relied on immunoSEQ multiplex PCR, and the TCRdb table lists in-frame clones only, not all of them. The sample includes more than 80,000 clones, 70% to 80% of them seen just once. Regarding this clone: Its antigen is not identified.

With 7 bases clipped from V and 4 bases from J, the junction kept 10 bases outside the gene matches. In germline, CDR1 is SGHVS, CDR2 FNYEAQ. CDR3 length equals 16 residues. Sequencing was performed on PBMCs. The TCR comes from a woman between 55 and 75 years old in good health and CMV-seropositive. This rearrangement joins TRBV7-6 to TRBJ2-1; TRBD2 matches 10 bases. This CDR3 is CASTVSRTSGYNEQFF. CDR3 nucleotides: TGTGCCAGCACCGTCTCCCGGACTAGCGGATACAATGAGCAGTTCTTC.